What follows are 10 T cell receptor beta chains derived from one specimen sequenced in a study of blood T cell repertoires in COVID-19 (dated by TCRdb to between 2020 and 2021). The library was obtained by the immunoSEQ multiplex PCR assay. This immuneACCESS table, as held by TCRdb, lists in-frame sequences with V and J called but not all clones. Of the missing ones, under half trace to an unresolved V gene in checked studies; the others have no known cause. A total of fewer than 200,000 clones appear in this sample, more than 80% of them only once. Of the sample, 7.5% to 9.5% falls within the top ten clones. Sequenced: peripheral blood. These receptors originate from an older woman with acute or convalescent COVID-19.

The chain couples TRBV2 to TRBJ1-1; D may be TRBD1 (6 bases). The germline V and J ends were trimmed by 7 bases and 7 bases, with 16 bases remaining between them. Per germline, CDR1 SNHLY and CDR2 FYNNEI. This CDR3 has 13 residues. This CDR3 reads CASIPREGVEAFF. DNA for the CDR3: TGTGCCAGCATTCCCCGGGAGGGGGTTGAAGCTTTCTTT.

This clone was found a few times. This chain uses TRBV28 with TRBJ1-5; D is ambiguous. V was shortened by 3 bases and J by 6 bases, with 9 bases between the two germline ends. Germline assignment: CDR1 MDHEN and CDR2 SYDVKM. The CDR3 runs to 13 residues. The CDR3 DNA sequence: TGTGCCAGCAGTTTGAGTGGGAGTCAGCCCCAGCATTTT. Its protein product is CASSLSGSQPQHF.

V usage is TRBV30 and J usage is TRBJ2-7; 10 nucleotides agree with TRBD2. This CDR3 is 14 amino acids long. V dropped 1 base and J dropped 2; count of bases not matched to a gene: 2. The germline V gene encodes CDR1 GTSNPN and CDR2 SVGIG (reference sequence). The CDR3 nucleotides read TGTGCCTGGAGTGGGACTAGCGGAGCCTACGAGCAGTACTTC. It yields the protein CAWSGTSGAYEQYF.

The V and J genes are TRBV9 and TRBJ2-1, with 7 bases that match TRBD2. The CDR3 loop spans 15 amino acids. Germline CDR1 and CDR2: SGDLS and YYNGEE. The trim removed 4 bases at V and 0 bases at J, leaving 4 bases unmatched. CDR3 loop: CASSRGGYSYNEQFF. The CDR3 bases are TGTGCCAGCAGCCGCGGGGGATACTCCTACAATGAGCAGTTCTTC.

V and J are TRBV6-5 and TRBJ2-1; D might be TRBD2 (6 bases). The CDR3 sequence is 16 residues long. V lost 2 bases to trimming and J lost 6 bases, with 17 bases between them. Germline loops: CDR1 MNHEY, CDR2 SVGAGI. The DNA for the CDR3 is TGTGCCAGCAGTTACGGGCTTCAGACGGGGGTCAATGAGCAGTTCTTC. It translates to CASSYGLQTGVNEQFF.

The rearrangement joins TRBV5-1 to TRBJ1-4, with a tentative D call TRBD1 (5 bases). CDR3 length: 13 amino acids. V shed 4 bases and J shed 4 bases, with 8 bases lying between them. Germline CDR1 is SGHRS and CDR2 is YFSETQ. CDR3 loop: CASSQDSNEKLFF. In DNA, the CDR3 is TGCGCCAGCAGCCAAGACAGTAATGAAAAACTGTTTTTT. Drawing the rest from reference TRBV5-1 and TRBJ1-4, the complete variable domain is KAGVTQTPRYLIKTRGQQVTLSCSPISGHRSVSWYQQTPGQGLQFLFEYFSETQRNKGNFPGRFSGRQFSNSRSEMNVSTLELGDSALYLCASSQDSNEKLFFGSGTQLSVL.

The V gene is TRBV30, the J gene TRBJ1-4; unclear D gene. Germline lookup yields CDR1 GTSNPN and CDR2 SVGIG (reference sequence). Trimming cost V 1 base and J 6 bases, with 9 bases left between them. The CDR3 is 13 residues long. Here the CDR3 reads CAWSGPNDEKLFF. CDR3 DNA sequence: TGTGCCTGGAGTGGGCCGAATGATGAAAAACTGTTTTTT.

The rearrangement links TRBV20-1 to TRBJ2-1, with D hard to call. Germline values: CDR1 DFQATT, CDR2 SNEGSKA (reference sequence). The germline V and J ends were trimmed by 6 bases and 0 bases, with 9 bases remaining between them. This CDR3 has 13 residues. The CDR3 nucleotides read TGCAGTGCGAGTTTGAGCTCCTACAATGAGCAGTTCTTC. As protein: CSASLSSYNEQFF.

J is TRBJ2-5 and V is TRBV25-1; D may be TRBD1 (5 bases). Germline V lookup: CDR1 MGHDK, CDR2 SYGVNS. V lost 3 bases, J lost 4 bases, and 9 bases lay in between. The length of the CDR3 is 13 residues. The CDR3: CASSDTGRETQYF. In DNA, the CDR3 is TGTGCCAGCAGTGATACAGGTAGAGAGACCCAGTACTTC.

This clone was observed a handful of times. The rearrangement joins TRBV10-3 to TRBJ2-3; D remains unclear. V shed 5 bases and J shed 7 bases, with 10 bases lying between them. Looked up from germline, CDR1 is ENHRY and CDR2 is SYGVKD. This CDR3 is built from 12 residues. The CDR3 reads CAISNDGYTQYF. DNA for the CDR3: TGTGCCATCAGTAATGACGGGTATACGCAGTATTTT.